One sample yielded the 28 T cell receptor beta chains listed below, sequenced in a study of T cells after yellow fever vaccination. TCRdb reprocessed the 5' RACE reads via MiXCR and lists one record per CDR3 protein. The sample gives approximately 580,000 distinct CDR3 sequences, less than 20% of which show up once; around 16% is in the top ten. Sample: PBMCs, taken less than 6 days after the first yellow fever vaccination. All receptors derive from a man aged 18 to 29 who received the YFV17D yellow fever vaccine.

This clonotype was counted a few times. V and J are TRBV7-9 and TRBJ2-7; D is unclear. CDR1 is SEHNR and CDR2 is FQNEAQ in the germline V gene (reference sequence). The V and J ends lost 1 base and 2 bases respectively, with 9 bases between them. The CDR3 consists of 14 residues. DNA for the CDR3: TGTGCCAGCAGCTTAGAAGTCAGGCCCTACGAGCAGTACGTC. As protein: CASSLEVRPYEQYV.

V usage is TRBV7-9 and J usage is TRBJ2-2; D possibly corresponds to TRBD1 (5 bases). CDR1 and CDR2 from the germline V gene are SEHNR and FQNEAQ (reference sequence). V shed 5 bases and J shed 0 bases, with 10 bases lying between them. The CDR3 runs to 15 residues. The CDR3: CASSRRAANTGELFF. The CDR3 DNA is TGTGCCAGCAGCCGCAGGGCCGCGAACACCGGGGAGCTGTTTTTT. Based on the CDR3 plus reference TRBV7-9 and TRBJ2-2, the full variable domain is DTGVSQNPRHKITKRGQNVTFRCDPISEHNRLYWYRQTLGQGPEFLTYFQNEAQLEKSRLLSDRFSAERPKGSFSTLEIQRTEQGDSAMYLCASSRRAANTGELFFGEGSRLTVL.

The chain carries TRBV7-9 and TRBJ2-1; 9 nucleotides align to TRBD2. CDR1 SEHNR and CDR2 FQNEAQ come from the germline V gene (reference sequence). The ends lost 0 bases at V and 9 bases at J; junction bases unmatched: 3. There are 14 residues in the CDR3. CDR3 nucleotides: TGTGCCAGCAGCTTAGCGGCGGGGGGGGGTGAGCAGTTCTTC. Translation gives CASSLAAGGGEQFF. Complete variable domain (other parts from reference TRBV7-9 and TRBJ2-1): DTGVSQNPRHKITKRGQNVTFRCDPISEHNRLYWYRQTLGQGPEFLTYFQNEAQLEKSRLLSDRFSAERPKGSFSTLEIQRTEQGDSAMYLCASSLAAGGGEQFFGPGTRLTVL.

This clonotype was counted only a few times. The CDR3: CASSLIGAGLAGGNYNEQFF. The CDR3 bases are TGTGCCAGCAGCTTGATAGGAGCGGGGCTAGCGGGGGGGAACTACAATGAGCAGTTCTTC. The chain couples TRBV5-4 to TRBJ2-1; 12 nucleotides match TRBD2. V was pared by 1 base and J by 3 bases, with 14 bases of the junction left unmatched. The CDR3 is 20 amino acids. Per the germline V gene, CDR1 is SGHNT and CDR2 is YYREEE (reference sequence).

In this sample, this clonotype turned up a few times. The gene calls are TRBV6-1 and TRBJ2-3; 7 positions match TRBD1. The CDR3 sequence is 16 residues long. Germline V CDR1 and CDR2: MNHNS, SASEGT. V was clipped by 4 bases and J by 6 bases; unmatched bases: 13. The DNA for the CDR3 is TGTGCCAGCAGTGTCCGTTCCGGACAGGAATATGATACGCAGTATTTT. It codes for CASSVRSGQEYDTQYF.

V and J are TRBV6-6 and TRBJ2-3; D unclear. Germline V lookup: CDR1 MNHNY, CDR2 SVGAGI (reference sequence). The CDR3 contains 13 residues. Trimming cost V 8 bases and J 0 bases, with 9 bases left between them. The CDR3 region is CASGLESTDTQYF. In nucleotides, the CDR3 is TGTGCCAGCGGGCTAGAGAGCACAGATACGCAGTATTTT.

In this sample, this clonotype turned up a few times. The chain couples TRBV11-2 to TRBJ2-1; TRBD2 matches at 16 bases. Trimming at V came to 6 bases and at J to 8 bases, leaving 4 bases not matched to a gene. The CDR3 contains 15 residues. CDR1 and CDR2 from the germline V gene are SGHAT and FQNNGV. The CDR3 protein is CASRPGLAGGDEQFF. CDR3 DNA: TGTGCCAGCAGACCGGGACTAGCGGGGGGGGATGAGCAGTTCTTC.

The V call is TRBV9, the J call TRBJ1-1; D is undetermined. The CDR3 totals 13 residues. Germline V CDR1 and CDR2: SGDLS, YYNGEE. V lost 0 bases and J lost 1, with 4 bases in between. The CDR3 bases are TGTGCCAGCAGCGTAGCAGGGAACACTGAAGCTTTCTTT. This encodes CASSVAGNTEAFF.

Comments on this clonotype: A much larger clonotype is one base distant, so this may be a read error. The chain is built from TRBV4-3 and TRBJ2-7; TRBD1 matches at 11 bases. Germline V CDR1 and CDR2: LGHNA, YSLEER. The CDR3 totals 15 residues. V trimming: 1 base; J trimming: 3 bases; junction bases outside the gene matches: 2. CDR3 nucleotide sequence: TGCGCCAGCAGCCAAGGGGGGACAGGGGGCTACGAGCAGTACTTC. Its protein is CASSQGGTGGYEQYF.

This rearrangement joins TRBV12-3 or TRBV12-4 to TRBJ1-5; D may be TRBD1 (6 bases). V was cut by 5 bases and J by 5 bases, with 13 bases left in between. This CDR3 has 14 amino acids. The CDR3 coding sequence is TGTGCCAGCAGTCAGACAGGACCTGATCAGCCCCAGCATTTT. It codes for CASSQTGPDQPQHF.

The chain is built from TRBV5-1 and TRBJ1-2; no firm D call. This CDR3 contains 13 residues. Germline CDR1 is SGHRS and CDR2 is YFSETQ. Between the trimmed V and J ends, which lost 3 bases and 6 bases, there was a span of 12 bases. The CDR3 DNA sequence: TGCGCCAGCAGCTCACAGCCTCCCCATGGCTACACCTTC. Translating it yields CASSSQPPHGYTF. Complete variable domain (other parts from reference TRBV5-1 and TRBJ1-2): KAGVTQTPRYLIKTRGQQVTLSCSPISGHRSVSWYQQTPGQGLQFLFEYFSETQRNKGNFPGRFSGRQFSNSRSEMNVSTLELGDSALYLCASSSQPPHGYTFGSGTRLTVV.

The chain employs TRBV4-1 and TRBJ1-2; possible D gene TRBD1, 6 bases. Between the trimmed V and J ends, which lost 7 bases and 6 bases, there was a span of 15 bases. The CDR3 is 13 amino acids. Germline CDR1 reads MGHRA; CDR2 reads YSYEKL. CDR3 sequence (DNA): TGCGCCAGCACTCCTGGGGGGCTAAATGGCTACACCTTC. Its translation: CASTPGGLNGYTF.

The chain uses TRBV11-2 and TRBJ1-2; D unclear. The CDR3 is 14 amino acids. CDR1 is SGHAT and CDR2 is FQNNGV in the germline V gene. The V end was cut by 2 bases, the J end by 6 bases, with 13 bases between. This CDR3 reads CASSLRAGLNGYTF. In nucleotides, the CDR3 is TGTGCCAGCAGCTTACGGGCAGGCCTTAATGGCTACACCTTC.

This clonotype was recorded at least ten times. The V and J genes are TRBV7-9 and TRBJ2-7; D is perhaps TRBD1 (5 bases). Trimming left V 5 bases short and J 4 bases short, with 9 bases between. This CDR3 has 12 amino acids. CDR1 SEHNR and CDR2 FQNEAQ come from the germline V gene (reference sequence). DNA for the CDR3: TGTGCCAGCAGCCAGGGTTCGTACGAGCAGTACTTC. Its translation: CASSQGSYEQYF.

The chain joins TRBV12-3 or TRBV12-4 to TRBJ2-5; D remains ambiguous. Trimming took off 3 bases at V and 3 bases at J, with 8 bases between the two ends. The CDR3 is 13 amino acids. The CDR3 bases are TGTGCCAGCAGTTTGTACAGAAAAGAGACCCAGTACTTC. It yields the protein CASSLYRKETQYF.

In its sample, this clonotype was seen a few times. The chain links TRBV7-3 to TRBJ1-6; no reliable D call. This CDR3 comprises 16 residues. Germline lookup yields CDR1 SGHTA and CDR2 FQGTGA. V was cut by 6 bases and J by 1 base, with 13 bases left in between. Here the CDR3 DNA reads TGTGCCAGCAGAGCGGCAGATAGGTCCTATAATTCACCCCTCCACTTT. It codes for CASRAADRSYNSPLHF.

V and J are TRBV4-1 and TRBJ1-2, with no clear D. The CDR3 has 16 residues. Germline V gene data show CDR1 as MGHRA and CDR2 as YSYEKL. V shed 4 bases and J shed 2 bases, with 17 bases lying between them. The CDR3 spells CASSRLKTPANYGYTF. DNA for the CDR3: TGCGCCAGCAGCCGGTTAAAAACTCCCGCGAACTATGGCTACACCTTC.

This clonotype was counted a few times. The chain employs TRBV20-1 and TRBJ2-1; 10 bases fit TRBD2. After removal of 0 bases from V and 0 bases from J, the junction contained 11 bases not matched to a gene. Looked up from germline, CDR1 is DFQATT and CDR2 is SNEGSKA (reference sequence). The CDR3 contains 19 residues. The DNA of the CDR3 is TGCAGTGCTAGAGATGAGAGCGGGGGGGCCTTCAGCTCCTACAATGAGCAGTTCTTC. Its protein is CSARDESGGAFSSYNEQFF.

This clonotype was detected a few times. The chain employs TRBV6-5 and TRBJ1-1, with D hard to call. Germline lookup yields CDR1 MNHEY and CDR2 SVGAGI. V was shortened by 0 bases and J by 1 base, with 6 bases between the two germline ends. This CDR3 has 14 residues. The CDR3: CASSYSSANTEAFF. Written as DNA, the CDR3 is TGTGCCAGCAGTTACTCGAGTGCGAACACTGAAGCTTTCTTT.

The genes are TRBV27 and TRBJ2-2; 11 nucleotides agree with TRBD1. The CDR3 totals 15 residues. Germline loops: CDR1 MNHEY, CDR2 SMNVEV (reference sequence). With 3 bases clipped from V and 6 bases from J, the junction kept 3 bases outside the gene matches. CDR3 in DNA: TGTGCCAGCAGTTTGGGACAGGGGGTCGCCGGGGAGCTGTTTTTT. This sequence encodes CASSLGQGVAGELFF.

This clonotype was seen a few times. J is TRBJ2-5 and V is TRBV10-3; D might be TRBD2 (5 bases). This CDR3 spans 13 amino acids. Germline V gene lookup returns CDR1 ENHRY and CDR2 SYGVKD. Between the trimmed V and J ends, which lost 6 bases and 2 bases, there was a span of 10 bases. The CDR3 sequence: CAIRDGVQETQYF. As DNA, the CDR3 is TGTGCCATCAGGGACGGGGTACAAGAGACCCAGTACTTC.

The gene calls are TRBV4-1 and TRBJ1-5; no clear D gene. The germline V gene has CDR1 MGHRA and CDR2 YSYEKL. V was pared by 0 bases and J by 3 bases, with 3 bases between. The CDR3 sequence is 13 residues long. CDR3 amino acids: CASSQENNQPQHF. The CDR3 nucleotides read TGCGCCAGCAGCCAAGAGAACAATCAGCCCCAGCATTTT.

This clonotype turned up a few times. The chain links TRBV5-1 to TRBJ2-7; D possibly corresponds to TRBD1 (5 bases). This CDR3 contains 11 residues. The V end was cut by 4 bases, the J end by 5 bases, with 7 bases between. CDR1 is SGHRS, CDR2 YFSETQ, per germline. The CDR3, as DNA: TGCGCCAGCAGCGCGGACAACGAGCAGTACTTC. It codes for CASSADNEQYF.

This clonotype was seen a handful of times. The CDR3 loop is CASSAGTGANTEAFF. CDR3 sequence (DNA): TGCGCCAGCAGCGCCGGGACAGGGGCGAACACTGAAGCTTTCTTT. The rearrangement uses TRBV5-1 and TRBJ1-1, with 10 positions matching TRBD1. Trimming cost V 4 bases and J 1 base; bases outside gene matches: 4. There are 15 residues in the CDR3. Germline V gene sequence: CDR1 SGHRS, CDR2 YFSETQ. Drawing the rest from reference TRBV5-1 and TRBJ1-1, the complete variable domain is KAGVTQTPRYLIKTRGQQVTLSCSPISGHRSVSWYQQTPGQGLQFLFEYFSETQRNKGNFPGRFSGRQFSNSRSEMNVSTLELGDSALYLCASSAGTGANTEAFFGQGTRLTVV.

J is TRBJ2-7 and V is TRBV6-1, with D perhaps matching TRBD1 (6 bases). The V and J ends lost 5 bases and 1 base respectively, with 15 bases between them. The CDR3 covers 15 residues. Germline values: CDR1 MNHNS, CDR2 SASEGT. The CDR3 region has the DNA TGTGCCAGCAGTAGGGGACCCGGACAGTCCTACGAGCAGTACTTC. Protein: CASSRGPGQSYEQYF.

This chain connects TRBV12-3 or TRBV12-4 to TRBJ2-5; D is undetermined. This CDR3 contains 15 residues. The V and J ends lost 3 bases and 7 bases respectively, with 18 bases between them. The DNA of the CDR3 is TGTGCCAGCAGTTTTTCCTCCAGCAAGGCCGGGACCCAGTACTTC. Translating gives CASSFSSSKAGTQYF.

The sample holds a few counts of this clonotype. The V and J genes are TRBV29-1 and TRBJ2-7; tentative D call: TRBD1 (5 bases). The CDR3 sequence is 14 residues long. Germline CDR1 and CDR2: SQVTM and ANQGSEA. Trimming shortened V by 8 bases and J by 5 bases, and 22 bases separated the two germline ends. The CDR3 region is CSSKARGPWDEQYV. The CDR3 region has the DNA TGCAGCTCCAAAGCAAGGGGCCCATGGGACGAGCAGTACGTC.

The chain couples TRBV29-1 to TRBJ1-2, with 11 bases fitting TRBD1. J lost 6 bases, V lost 3 bases, and 12 bases had no gene match. The CDR3 is 16 amino acids. The germline gives CDR1 SQVTM, CDR2 ANQGSEA. CDR3 loop: CSVEGRTGGDGDGYTF. Written as DNA, the CDR3 is TGCAGCGTTGAGGGGCGGACAGGGGGCGATGGAGATGGCTACACCTTC.